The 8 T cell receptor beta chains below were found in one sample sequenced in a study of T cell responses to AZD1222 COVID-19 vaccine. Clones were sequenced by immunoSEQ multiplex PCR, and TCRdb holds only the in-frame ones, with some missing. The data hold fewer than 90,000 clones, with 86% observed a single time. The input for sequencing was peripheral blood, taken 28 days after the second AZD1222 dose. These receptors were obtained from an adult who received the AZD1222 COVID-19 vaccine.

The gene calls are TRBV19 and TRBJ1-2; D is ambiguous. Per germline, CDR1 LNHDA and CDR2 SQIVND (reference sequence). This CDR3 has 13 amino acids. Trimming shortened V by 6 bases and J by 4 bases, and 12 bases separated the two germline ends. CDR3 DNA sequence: TGTGCCAGTAGGGCAACAATGGTCTATGGCTACACCTTC. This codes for CASRATMVYGYTF.

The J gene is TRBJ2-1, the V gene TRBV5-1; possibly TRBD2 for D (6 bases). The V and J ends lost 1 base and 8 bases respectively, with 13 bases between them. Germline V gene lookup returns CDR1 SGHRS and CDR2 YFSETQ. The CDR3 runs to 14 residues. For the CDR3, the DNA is TGCGCCAGCAGCTTGACGACTAGTCCGGATGAGCAGTTCTTC. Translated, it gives CASSLTTSPDEQFF.

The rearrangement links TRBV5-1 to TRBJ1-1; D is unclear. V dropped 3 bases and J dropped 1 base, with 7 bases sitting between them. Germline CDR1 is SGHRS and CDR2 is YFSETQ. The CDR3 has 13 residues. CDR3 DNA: TGCGCCAGCAGCTCCGGCCGGAACACTGAAGCTTTCTTT. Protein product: CASSSGRNTEAFF.

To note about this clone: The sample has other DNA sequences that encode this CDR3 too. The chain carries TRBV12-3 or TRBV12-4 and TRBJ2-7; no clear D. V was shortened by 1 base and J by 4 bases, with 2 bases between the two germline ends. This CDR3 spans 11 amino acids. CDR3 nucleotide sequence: TGTGCCAGCAGTTTAGATTACGAGCAGTACTTC. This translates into CASSLDYEQYF.

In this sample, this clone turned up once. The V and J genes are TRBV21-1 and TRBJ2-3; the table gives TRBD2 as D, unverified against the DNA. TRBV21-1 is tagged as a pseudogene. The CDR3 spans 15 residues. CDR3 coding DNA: TGTGCCAGCAGCCGAGAGCGGGAAGCATCAGATACGCAGTATTTT. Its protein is CASSREREASDTQYF.

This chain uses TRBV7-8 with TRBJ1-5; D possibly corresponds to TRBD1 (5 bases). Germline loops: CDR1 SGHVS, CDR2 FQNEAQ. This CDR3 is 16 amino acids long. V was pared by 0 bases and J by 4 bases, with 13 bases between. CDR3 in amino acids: CASSLAGPTVNQPQHF. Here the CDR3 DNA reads TGTGCCAGCAGCTTAGCCGGACCGACAGTTAATCAGCCCCAGCATTTT. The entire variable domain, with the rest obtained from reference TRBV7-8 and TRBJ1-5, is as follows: GAGVSQSPRYKVAKRGQDVALRCDPISGHVSLFWYQQALGQGPEFLTYFQNEAQLDKSGLPSDRFFAERPEGSVSTLKIQRTQQEDSAVYLCASSLAGPTVNQPQHFGDGTRLSIL.

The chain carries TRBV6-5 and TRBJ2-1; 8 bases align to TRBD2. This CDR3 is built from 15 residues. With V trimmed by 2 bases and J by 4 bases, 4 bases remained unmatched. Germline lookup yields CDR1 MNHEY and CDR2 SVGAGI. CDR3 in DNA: TGTGCCAGCAGTTACCGGCGGGGGGCTTACAATGAGCAGTTCTTC. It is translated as CASSYRRGAYNEQFF.

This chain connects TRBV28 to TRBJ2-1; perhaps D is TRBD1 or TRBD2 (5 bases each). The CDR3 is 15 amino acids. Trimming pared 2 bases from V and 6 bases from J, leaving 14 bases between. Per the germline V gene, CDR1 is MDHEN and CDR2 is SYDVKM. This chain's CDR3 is CASSLRTGTGNEQFF. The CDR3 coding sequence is TGTGCCAGCAGTTTACGAACCGGGACGGGCAATGAGCAGTTCTTC.